The clone carrying this T cell receptor (beta chain) was observed once. Other DNA sequences from this sample encode an identical CDR3 as well. CDR1 SGHNT and CDR2 YYREEE come from the germline V gene (reference sequence). The ends were cut back, 4 bases at V and 3 bases at J, with 16 bases in the middle. The CDR3 is 15 amino acids. The sample comes from a study of T cell changes during pregnancy in multiple sclerosis. Clones were sequenced by immunoSEQ multiplex PCR, and TCRdb holds only the in-frame ones, with some missing. The sample records 65,000 to 90,000 clones, approximately 92% being singletons.

The chain joins TRBV5-4 to TRBJ1-2; no reliable D call. The source material was peripheral blood, sampled in the third trimester of pregnancy. The receptor's source is a female donor in good health, enrolled as a control in a pregnancy study. CDR3 in DNA: TGTGCCAGCAGCGGAACGGGGTCCCTTTACTATGGCTACACCTTC. Amino acid sequence: CASSGTGSLYYGYTF.